This T cell receptor beta chain stems from a study of T cells in narcolepsy. The study, taken as a whole, reports: Some memory CD4+ repertoires had no autoreactive clone sequences. HCRT-specific and TRIB2-specific autoreactive clonotypes appeared among same-patient CSF and blood CD4+ clonotypes.

Repertoires were generated with immunoSEQ multiplex PCR, while TCRdb's copy carries only in-frame clones and drops some. The table lists about 30,000 clones, around 86% of them singletons. The germline V gene encodes CDR1 SGHNT and CDR2 YENEEA. CDR3 length: 12 residues. V dropped 2 bases and J dropped 0 bases, with 0 bases sitting between them. As to this clone: Its cognate antigen is unknown. Different DNA sequences within this sample yield the same CDR3.

The chain is built from TRBV11-3 and TRBJ2-3; D gene ambiguous. Sequenced input: CD45RA- memory CD4+ T cells from PBMCs. This receptor was obtained from a human donor with narcolepsy. The DNA for the CDR3 is TGTGCCAGCAGCTTAAGCACAGATACGCAGTATTTT. It specifies CASSLSTDTQYF.